This T cell receptor (beta chain) was sequenced for a study of control samples from healthy donors and cancer patients. Trimming cost V 2 bases and J 7 bases, with 15 bases left between them. Germline V gives CDR1 SGHTA, CDR2 FQGNSA. This CDR3 region has 14 residues. Here immunoSEQ multiplex PCR was the method, and the copy in TCRdb shows in-frame clones only, minus some. The repertoire consists of around 110,000 clones, with approximately 90% occurring once and the leading ten covering about 2.5%. This chain joins TRBV7-2 and TRBJ2-7, with D perhaps assigned TRBD1 or TRBD2 (6 bases each). Sequences were obtained from blood. The receptor's source is a woman aged 70 to 79 in good health. Written as DNA, the CDR3 is TGTGCCAGCAGCTTATTGGGGGGCGCGGAAGAGCAGTACTTC. The encoded protein is CASSLLGGAEEQYF.